The next 14 T cell receptor beta chains were all read from a single sample in a study of blood T cell repertoires in COVID-19. The repertoire was sequenced with immunoSEQ multiplex PCR; TCRdb's copy has only in-frame clones and lacks some. The data contain 250,000 to 350,000 clones, about 90% of them seen just once; the ten biggest clones take up 2.5% to 3%. The sequenced sample was PBMCs or T cells enriched from blood (not recorded which). Receptors were obtained from a woman aged 50 to 65 who had been exposed to COVID-19.

The V and J genes are TRBV28 and TRBJ1-1; D is possibly TRBD1 (5 bases). V lost 7 bases and J lost 1, with 10 bases in between. The CDR3 is 13 residues long. CDR1 is MDHEN, CDR2 SYDVKM, per germline. The CDR3 loop is CASIRGWNTEAFF. The CDR3 DNA reads as TGTGCCAGCATTCGGGGGTGGAACACTGAAGCTTTCTTT.

This chain links TRBV3-1 (or the pseudogene TRBV3-2) with TRBJ1-2; D may be TRBD1 (6 bases). With 1 base removed from V and 5 bases from J, the gap between germline ends came to 11 bases. The CDR3 runs to 14 residues. Germline-derived CDR1 and CDR2 are LGHDT and YNNKEL (reference sequence). The CDR3: CASSQVRQDYGYTF. As DNA, the CDR3 is TGTGCCAGCAGCCAAGTTCGACAGGATTATGGCTACACCTTC.

V is TRBV7-2 and J is TRBJ1-1; unclear D gene. Trimming pared 5 bases from V and 0 bases from J, leaving 13 bases between. Germline V gene sequence: CDR1 SGHTA, CDR2 FQGNSA. The CDR3 is 15 amino acids. CDR3 sequence (DNA): TGTGCCAGCAGCCGTTGGCTAGTCGTGAACACTGAAGCTTTCTTT. It encodes CASSRWLVVNTEAFF. Combining the CDR3 with reference TRBV7-2 and TRBJ1-1 gives the whole variable domain GAGVSQSPSNKVTEKGKDVELRCDPISGHTALYWYRQSLGQGLEFLIYFQGNSAPDKSGLPSDRFSAERTGGSVSTLTIQRTQQEDSAVYLCASSRWLVVNTEAFFGQGTRLTVV.

V usage is TRBV15 and J usage is TRBJ1-6; D gene unclear. Germline V CDR1 and CDR2: LNHNV, YYDKDF (reference sequence). Trimming took off 0 bases at V and 9 bases at J, with 12 bases between the two ends. CDR3 length: 15 residues. CDR3 in amino acids: CATSRDYMEVSPLHF. The CDR3 DNA follows: TGTGCCACCAGCAGAGATTATATGGAGGTTTCACCCCTCCACTTT.

The chain has TRBV7-8 and TRBJ1-5; no firm D call. Trimming took off 6 bases at V and 9 bases at J, with 24 bases between the two ends. The CDR3 is 16 residues long. Per the germline V gene, CDR1 is SGHVS and CDR2 is FQNEAQ. CDR3 sequence (DNA): TGTGCCAGCAGTCCCCCGGCCACGCAGATATGGAGGCCCCAGCATTTT. This translates into CASSPPATQIWRPQHF.

The chain recombines TRBV7-2 with TRBJ1-6; D is uncertain. The CDR3 is 16 amino acids. Trimming pared 4 bases from V and 6 bases from J, leaving 16 bases between. Germline V gene lookup returns CDR1 SGHTA and CDR2 FQGNSA. The CDR3: CASSSPRGNINSPLHF. DNA of the CDR3: TGTGCCAGCAGCTCCCCGCGGGGAAATATTAATTCACCCCTCCACTTT.

As concerns this clone: The sample holds other DNA sequences that translate to the same CDR3. This rearrangement joins TRBV7-2 to TRBJ2-7; a weak D match, TRBD1 (5 bases). This CDR3 comprises 12 residues. In germline, CDR1 is SGHTA, CDR2 FQGNSA. Trimming took off 5 bases at V and 3 bases at J, with 8 bases between the two ends. For the CDR3, the DNA is TGTGCCAGCAGCCTGGACAACTACGAGCAGTACTTC. Translated, it gives CASSLDNYEQYF.

Comment on this clone: The junction does not match germline at one end; this may be a read error. This chain uses TRBV7-7 with TRBJ1-4; 8 bases agree with TRBD1. CDR3 length equals 16 residues. Germline loops: CDR1 SSHAT, CDR2 FNYEAQ (reference sequence). CDR3 DNA: TGTGCTAGCAGCCCTGGACAGGGCCAGGGAAATGAAAAACTGTTTTTT. The encoded protein is CASSPGQGQGNEKLFF.

The V call is TRBV28, the J call TRBJ2-6, with 7 bases lining up with TRBD1. Germline CDR1 MDHEN, CDR2 SYDVKM. The CDR3 has 16 amino acids. After removal of 3 bases from V and 2 bases from J, the junction contained 4 bases not matched to a gene. The CDR3 region has the DNA TGTGCCAGCAGTTTTCCAGGGGGAACTGGGGCCAACGTCCTGACTTTC. It translates to CASSFPGGTGANVLTF.

V is TRBV9 and J is TRBJ2-7; no clear D gene. CDR1 SGDLS and CDR2 YYNGEE come from the germline V gene. This CDR3 contains 16 residues. V lost 4 bases, J lost 2 bases, and 19 bases lay in between. In DNA, the CDR3 is TGTGCCAGCAGCCAGACCACCGCGGCAGCAACCTACGAGCAGTACTTC. Protein: CASSQTTAAATYEQYF.

This chain connects TRBV3-1 (or the pseudogene TRBV3-2) to TRBJ1-2, with D possibly matching TRBD1 (6 bases). Germline CDR1 reads LGHDT; CDR2 reads YNNKEL (reference sequence). The V gene lost 2 bases and the J gene lost 6 bases, with 10 bases spanning the gap. The CDR3 has 13 amino acids. The CDR3 protein is CASSQTGSHGYTF. The CDR3 DNA is TGTGCCAGCAGCCAAACAGGGTCACATGGCTACACCTTC.

The chain has TRBV28 and TRBJ1-6; 7 nucleotides align to TRBD1. Germline CDR1 is MDHEN and CDR2 is SYDVKM. The V and J ends lost 8 bases and 9 bases, in that order; junction bases with no gene match: 7. The length of the CDR3 is 13 residues. The CDR3 DNA reads TGTGCCAGCGGGCAGGGGGTAGGTTCACCCCTCCACTTT. Its protein product is CASGQGVGSPLHF.

V is TRBV4-1 and J is TRBJ2-7, with 8 bases lining up with TRBD2. The CDR3 contains 17 residues. J lost 3 bases, V lost 0 bases, and 10 bases had no gene match. The germline V gene encodes CDR1 MGHRA and CDR2 YSYEKL. CDR3 protein: CASSQDGRGVLGYEQYF. The CDR3 DNA is TGCGCCAGCAGCCAAGATGGGCGGGGGGTTTTAGGCTACGAGCAGTACTTC.

This clone has only a few counts. The J gene is TRBJ2-7, the V gene TRBV3-1 (or the pseudogene TRBV3-2); D might be TRBD2 (6 bases). Trimming pared 3 bases from V and 7 bases from J, leaving 13 bases between. Germline assignment: CDR1 LGHDT and CDR2 YNNKEL (reference sequence). This CDR3 has 13 residues. The CDR3 protein is CASSQSRGREQYF. The CDR3 DNA reads TGTGCCAGCAGCCAGTCACGAGGGAGGGAGCAGTACTTC.